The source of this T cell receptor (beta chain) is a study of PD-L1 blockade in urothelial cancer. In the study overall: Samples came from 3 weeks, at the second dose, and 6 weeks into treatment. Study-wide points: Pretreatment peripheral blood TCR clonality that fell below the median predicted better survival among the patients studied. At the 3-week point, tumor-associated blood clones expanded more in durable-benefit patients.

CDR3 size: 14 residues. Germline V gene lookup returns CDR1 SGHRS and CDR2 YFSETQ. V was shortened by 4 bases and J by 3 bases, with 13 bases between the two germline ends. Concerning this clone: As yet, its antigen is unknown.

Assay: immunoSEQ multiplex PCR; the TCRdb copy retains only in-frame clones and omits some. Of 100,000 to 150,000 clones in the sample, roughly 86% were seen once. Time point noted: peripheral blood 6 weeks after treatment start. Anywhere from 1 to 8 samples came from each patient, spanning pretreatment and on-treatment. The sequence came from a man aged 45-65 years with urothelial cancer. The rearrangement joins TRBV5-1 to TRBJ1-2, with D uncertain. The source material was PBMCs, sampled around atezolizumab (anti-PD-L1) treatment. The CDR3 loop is CASSPPVSHYGYTF. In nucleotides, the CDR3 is TGCGCCAGCAGCCCCCCCGTCTCCCACTATGGCTACACCTTC.